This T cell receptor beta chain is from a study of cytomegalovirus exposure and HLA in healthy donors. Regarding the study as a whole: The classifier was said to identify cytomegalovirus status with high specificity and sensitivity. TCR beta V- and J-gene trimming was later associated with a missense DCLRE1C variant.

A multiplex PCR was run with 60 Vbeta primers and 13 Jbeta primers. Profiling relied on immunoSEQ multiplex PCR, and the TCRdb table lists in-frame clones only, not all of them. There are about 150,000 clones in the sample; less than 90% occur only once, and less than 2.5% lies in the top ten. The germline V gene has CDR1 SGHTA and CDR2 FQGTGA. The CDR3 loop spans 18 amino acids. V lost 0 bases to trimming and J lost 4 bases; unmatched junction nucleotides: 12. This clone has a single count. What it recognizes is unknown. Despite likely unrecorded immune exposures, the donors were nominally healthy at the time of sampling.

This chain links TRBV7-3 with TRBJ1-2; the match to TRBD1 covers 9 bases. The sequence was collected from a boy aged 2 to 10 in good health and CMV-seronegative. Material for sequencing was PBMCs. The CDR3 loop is CASSLTFSPGQGFYGYTF. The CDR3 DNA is TGTGCCAGCAGCTTAACCTTCTCCCCGGGACAGGGTTTCTATGGCTACACCTTC.